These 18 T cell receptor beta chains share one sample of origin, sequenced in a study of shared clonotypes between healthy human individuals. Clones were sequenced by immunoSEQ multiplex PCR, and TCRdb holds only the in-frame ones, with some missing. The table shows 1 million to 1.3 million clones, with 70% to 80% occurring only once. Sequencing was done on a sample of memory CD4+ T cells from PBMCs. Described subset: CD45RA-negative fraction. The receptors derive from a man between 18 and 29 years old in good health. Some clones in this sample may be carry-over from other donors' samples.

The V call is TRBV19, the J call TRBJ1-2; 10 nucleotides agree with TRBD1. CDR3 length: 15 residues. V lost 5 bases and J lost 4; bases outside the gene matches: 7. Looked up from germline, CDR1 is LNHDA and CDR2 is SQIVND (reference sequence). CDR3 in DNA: TGTGCCAGTAGTCCCGGGACAGGGGACGGCTATGGCTACACCTTC. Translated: CASSPGTGDGYGYTF.

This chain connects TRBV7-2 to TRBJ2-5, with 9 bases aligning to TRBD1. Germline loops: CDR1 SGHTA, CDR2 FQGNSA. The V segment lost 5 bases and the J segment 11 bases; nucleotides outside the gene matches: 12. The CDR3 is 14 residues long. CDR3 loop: CASSRQGVEGEQYF. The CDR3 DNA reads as TGTGCCAGCAGCAGACAGGGGGTGGAAGGGGAGCAGTACTTC.

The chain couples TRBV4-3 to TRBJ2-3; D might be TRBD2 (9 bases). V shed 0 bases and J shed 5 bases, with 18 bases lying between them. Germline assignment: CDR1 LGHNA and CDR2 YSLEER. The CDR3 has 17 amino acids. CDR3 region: CASSQDFSSGTGDTQYF. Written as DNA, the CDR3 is TGCGCCAGCAGCCAAGATTTTTCTAGCGGGACAGGAGATACGCAGTATTTT.

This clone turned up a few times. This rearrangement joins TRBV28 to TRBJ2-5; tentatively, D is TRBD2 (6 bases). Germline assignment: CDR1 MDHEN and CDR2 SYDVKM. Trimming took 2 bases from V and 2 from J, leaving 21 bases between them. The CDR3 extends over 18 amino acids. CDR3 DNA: TGTGCCAGCAGTTTAGACCAAAGGACTTGGGAGGTACAAGAGACCCAGTACTTC. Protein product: CASSLDQRTWEVQETQYF.

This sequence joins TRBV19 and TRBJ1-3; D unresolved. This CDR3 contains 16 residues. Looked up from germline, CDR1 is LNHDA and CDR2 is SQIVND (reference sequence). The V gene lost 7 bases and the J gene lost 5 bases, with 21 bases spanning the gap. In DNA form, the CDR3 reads TGTGCCAGTACCTCCCTTTACAGCGGAGCTAGAAACACCATATATTTT. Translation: CASTSLYSGARNTIYF.

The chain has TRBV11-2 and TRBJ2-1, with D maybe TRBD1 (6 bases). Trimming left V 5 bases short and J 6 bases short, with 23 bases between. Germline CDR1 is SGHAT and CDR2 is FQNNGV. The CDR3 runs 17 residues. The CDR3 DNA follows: TGTGCCAGCAGCCCACAACCCTCGTACAGGGTGAGCAATGAGCAGTTCTTC. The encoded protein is CASSPQPSYRVSNEQFF.

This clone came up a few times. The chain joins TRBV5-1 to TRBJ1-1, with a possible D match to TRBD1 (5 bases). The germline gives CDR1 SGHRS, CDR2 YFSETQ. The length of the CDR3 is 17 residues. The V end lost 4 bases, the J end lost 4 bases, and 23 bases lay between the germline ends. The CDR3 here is CASSRYFGTGNPTEAFF. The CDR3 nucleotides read TGCGCCAGCAGCCGGTATTTTGGTACAGGAAACCCCACTGAAGCTTTCTTT.

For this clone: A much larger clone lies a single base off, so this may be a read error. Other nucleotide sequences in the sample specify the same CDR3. This chain's CDR3 is CAWSVPISGNQPQHF. DNA for the CDR3: TGTGCCTGGAGTGTACCCATATCAGGCAATCAGCCACAGCATTTT. V gene TRBV30 combines with J gene TRBJ1-5; D is undetermined. CDR3 length: 15 amino acids. Germline values: CDR1 GTSNPN, CDR2 SVGIG (reference sequence).

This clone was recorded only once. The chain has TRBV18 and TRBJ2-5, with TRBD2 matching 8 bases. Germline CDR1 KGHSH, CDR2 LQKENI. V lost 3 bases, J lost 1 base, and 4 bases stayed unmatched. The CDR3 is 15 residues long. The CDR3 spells CASSPPGGFQETQYF. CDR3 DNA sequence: TGTGCCAGCTCACCTCCGGGGGGGTTCCAAGAGACCCAGTACTTC.

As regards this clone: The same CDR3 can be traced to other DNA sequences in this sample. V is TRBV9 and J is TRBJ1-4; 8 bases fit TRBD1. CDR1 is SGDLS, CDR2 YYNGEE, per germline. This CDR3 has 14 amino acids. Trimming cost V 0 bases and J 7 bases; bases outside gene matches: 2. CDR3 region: CASSVDRGGEKLFF. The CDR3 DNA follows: TGTGCCAGCAGCGTAGACAGGGGGGGTGAAAAACTGTTTTTT.

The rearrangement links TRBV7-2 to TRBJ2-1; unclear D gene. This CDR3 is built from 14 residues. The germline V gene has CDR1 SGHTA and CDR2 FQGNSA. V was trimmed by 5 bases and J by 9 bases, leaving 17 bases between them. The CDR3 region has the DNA TGTGCCAGCAGCCTTACCAGAGAAGTCGGTGAGCAGTTCTTC. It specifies CASSLTREVGEQFF. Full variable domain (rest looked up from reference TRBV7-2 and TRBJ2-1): GAGVSQSPSNKVTEKGKDVELRCDPISGHTALYWYRQSLGQGLEFLIYFQGNSAPDKSGLPSDRFSAERTGGSVSTLTIQRTQQEDSAVYLCASSLTREVGEQFFGPGTRLTVL.

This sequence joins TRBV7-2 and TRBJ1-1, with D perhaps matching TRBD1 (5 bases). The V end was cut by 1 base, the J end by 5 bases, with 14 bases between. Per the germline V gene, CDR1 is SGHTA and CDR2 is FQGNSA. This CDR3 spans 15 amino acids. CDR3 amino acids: CASSLVWGVETEAFF. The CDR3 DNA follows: TGTGCCAGCAGCTTAGTTTGGGGGGTGGAAACTGAAGCTTTCTTT.

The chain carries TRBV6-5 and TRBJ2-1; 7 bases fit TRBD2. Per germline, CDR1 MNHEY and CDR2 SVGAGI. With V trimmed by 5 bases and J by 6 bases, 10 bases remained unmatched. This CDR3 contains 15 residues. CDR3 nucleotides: TGTGCCAGCAGTCGCGTGAGGACTAGTTTCAATGAGCAGTTCTTC. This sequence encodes CASSRVRTSFNEQFF.

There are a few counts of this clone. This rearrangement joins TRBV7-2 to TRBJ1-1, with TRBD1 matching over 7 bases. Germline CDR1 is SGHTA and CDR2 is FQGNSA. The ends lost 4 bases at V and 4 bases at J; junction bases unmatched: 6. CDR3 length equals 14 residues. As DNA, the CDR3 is TGTGCCAGCAGCTCAGGGGGATGGGTCACTGAAGCTTTCTTT. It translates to CASSSGGWVTEAFF. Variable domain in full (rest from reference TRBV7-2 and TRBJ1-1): GAGVSQSPSNKVTEKGKDVELRCDPISGHTALYWYRQSLGQGLEFLIYFQGNSAPDKSGLPSDRFSAERTGGSVSTLTIQRTQQEDSAVYLCASSSGGWVTEAFFGQGTRLTVV.

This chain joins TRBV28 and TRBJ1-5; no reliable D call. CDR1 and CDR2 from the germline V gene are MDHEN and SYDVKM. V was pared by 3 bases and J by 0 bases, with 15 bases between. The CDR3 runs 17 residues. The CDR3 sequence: CASSFRVTSYSNQPQHF. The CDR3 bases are TGTGCCAGCAGTTTTCGGGTGACGTCTTATAGCAATCAGCCCCAGCATTTT.

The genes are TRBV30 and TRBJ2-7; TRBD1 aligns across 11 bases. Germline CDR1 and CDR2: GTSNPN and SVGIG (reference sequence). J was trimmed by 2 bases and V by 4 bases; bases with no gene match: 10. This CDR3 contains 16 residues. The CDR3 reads CAWKPHRGQGAYEQYF. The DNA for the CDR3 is TGTGCCTGGAAGCCCCACCGGGGACAGGGGGCCTACGAGCAGTACTTC.

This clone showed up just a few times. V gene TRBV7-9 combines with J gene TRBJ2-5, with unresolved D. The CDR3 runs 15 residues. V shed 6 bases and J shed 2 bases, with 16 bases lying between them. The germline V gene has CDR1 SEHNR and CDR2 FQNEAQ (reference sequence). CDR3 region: CASSRAARLQETQYF. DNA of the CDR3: TGTGCCAGCAGTCGGGCGGCCAGGTTACAAGAGACCCAGTACTTC.

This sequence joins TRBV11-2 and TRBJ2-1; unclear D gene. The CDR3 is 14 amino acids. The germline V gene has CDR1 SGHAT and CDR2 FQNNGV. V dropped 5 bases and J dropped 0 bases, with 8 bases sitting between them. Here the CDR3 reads CASSPLTSYNEQFF. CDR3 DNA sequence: TGTGCCAGCAGCCCCCTCACCTCCTACAATGAGCAGTTCTTC.